The entry below describes one T cell receptor beta chain. Its antigen remains unknown. This sample is part of a study of CXCR3-negative and CXCR3-positive naive CD8 T cells. Study-wide results and caveats: Relative to memory CD8+ cells, whose diversity was much lower, both naive subsets had comparably high diversity. TRB CDR3 hydrophobicity was greater in CXCR3-positive naive cells than in CXCR3-negative naive cells.

Germline assignment: CDR1 SQVTM and CDR2 ANQGSEA. There are 12 residues in the CDR3. All TRB cDNA libraries came from 5' RACE performed with UMI labels. Following a re-call of the 5' RACE reads, TCRdb has one entry per CDR3 protein and lacks DNA. Its listing shows over 20,000 distinct CDR3 sequences. Triplicate sorts of about 300,000 cells per CD8+ subset. CD45RO-CCR7+CD27+CD95- was the phenotype of naive CD8+ T cells. The V and J genes are TRBV29-1 and TRBJ1-2; TCRdb indicates TRBD1, and absent DNA this call remains unverified. The receptor comes from a human donor in good health. Some clones in this sample may be carry-over from other donors' samples. Sample: naive CXCR3- CD8+ T cells from blood. Subset here: CD45RO-CCR7+CD27+CD95- naive CD8+ T cells lacking CXCR3 (TNR3-). CDR3 residues: CSVDPGNYGYTF.